The entry below describes one TCR beta chain. As yet, its antigen is unknown. Expressed TCRB transcripts got sequenced, as all isolated RNA was reverse transcribed. Sequencing used immunoSEQ multiplex PCR; TCRdb keeps in-frame clones, though not all of them. The sample contains hundreds of thousands of clones, roughly 15% of which appear only once. CDR1 SGHTA and CDR2 FQGTGA come from the germline V gene. The CDR3 loop spans 15 amino acids. Trimming took 5 bases from V and 8 from J; bases not matched to a gene: 8. The data stem from a study of beta chain features in type 1 diabetes. General study results and limits: Although PCR might favor shorter templates, it would do so equally in patients and controls.

Using CD45RO/CCR7/CD25/CD127/CD95/CD27, CD4+ naive, central memory, regulatory and stem cell-like memory cells were sorted. Purity of each sorted population was above 95%. The sequencing input was naive CD4+ T cells from blood. The TCR was taken from a woman between 18 and 30 years old in good health. The chain joins TRBV7-3 to TRBJ2-1, with TRBD2 matching 11 bases. This CDR3 reads CASSATSGKYYEQFF. Written as DNA, the CDR3 is TGTGCCAGCAGCGCGACTAGCGGGAAGTATTATGAGCAGTTCTTC.